This is a list of T cell receptor beta chains from one sample in a study of CD8 T cells in ankylosing spondylitis. TCRdb itself ran the 5' RACE reads through MiXCR, one entry per CDR3 protein. The sample includes about 450,000 distinct CDR3 sequences, roughly 27% seen only once; the top ten take roughly 0.8%. Sequences were obtained from blood, either unsorted or a sorted T cell fraction (not recorded which). The receptor set was obtained from a male donor with ankylosing spondylitis. Both conserved end residues are part of each CDR3. D genes are given only for firm matches. Clone size, where shown, is once, few, many, or a class for clones that have expanded.

>TRBD1|few|TRBV5-1|TRBJ2-1
TGCGCCAGCAGCACCCGACAGGGGGTCGGCAATGAGCAGTTCTTC
CASSTRQGVGNEQFF
>.|.|TRBV12-3/TRBV12-4|TRBJ2-3
TGTGCCAGCAGTTTATGGGGGGCGGTAGATACGCAGTATTTT
CASSLWGAVDTQYF
>.|few|TRBV7-2|TRBJ1-3
TGTGCCAGCAGCATCTCCGGTCCAGGAAACACCATATATTTT
CASSISGPGNTIYF
>.|.|TRBV29-1|TRBJ1-1
TGCAGCGTTCGGCGGAGGTGGACTGAAGCTTTCTTT
CSVRRRWTEAFF
>TRBD2|.|TRBV5-1|TRBJ2-1
TGCGCCAGCAGCTTGGTTTATGTAGCGGGAGAAGTTCGTGAGCAGTTCTTC
CASSLVYVAGEVREQFF
>.|few|TRBV2|TRBJ1-6
TGTGCCAGCAGCGAGGAGGGCGCGGGTAATTCACCCCTCCACTTT
CASSEEGAGNSPLHF
>TRBD1|few|TRBV12-3/TRBV12-4|TRBJ1-2
TGTGCCAGCAGTCCCCCGGGACAGGGACGGTATGGCTACACCTTC
CASSPPGQGRYGYTF
>TRBD2|many|TRBV5-6|TRBJ2-5
TGTGCCAGCAGGGCCTCAGGACTAGCGGAGACACAAGAGACCCAGTACTTC
CASRASGLAETQETQYF
>.|.|TRBV4-1|TRBJ2-5
TGCGCCAGCAGCCAAGATTCACTATTTAGTAATGAGGAGGAGACCCAGTACTTC
CASSQDSLFSNEEETQYF
>TRBD2|.|TRBV9|TRBJ2-1
TGTGCCAGCAGCACTCTAGCGGAGAGTTACAATGAGCAGTTCTTC
CASSTLAESYNEQFF
>.|.|TRBV5-5|TRBJ2-3
TGTGCCAGCAGCTTCAGTGTACCCACAGATACGCAGTATTTT
CASSFSVPTDTQYF
>.|few|TRBV12-3/TRBV12-4|TRBJ2-1
TGTGCCAGCAGGGTCTGGGGGAGTAGCGATGAGCAGTTCTTC
CASRVWGSSDEQFF
>.|many|TRBV2|TRBJ1-1
TGTGCCAGCACCCCGGATCGAACCACTGAAGCTTTCTTT
CASTPDRTTEAFF
>.|.|TRBV5-8|TRBJ2-7
TGTGCCGGCCGAGGCTTGAGCTCCTACGAGCAGTACTTC
CAGRGLSSYEQYF
>.|.|TRBV28|TRBJ2-1
TGTGCCAGCATCGCAAAGCCTAACAATGAGCAGTTCTTC
CASIAKPNNEQFF
>.|many|TRBV27|TRBJ1-1
TGTGCCAGCAGTTTATTAGGAGTGGAAACTGAAGCTTTCTTT
CASSLLGVETEAFF
>TRBD2|.|TRBV5-1|TRBJ2-2
TGCGCCAGCTGGCGGGAGCTCGACACCGGGGAGCTGTTTTTT
CASWRELDTGELFF
>TRBD1|few|TRBV9|TRBJ1-1
TGTGCCAGCAGCCCCATCCAGGGGGCGATCACTGAAGCTTTCTTT
CASSPIQGAITEAFF
>.|many|TRBV9|TRBJ2-1
TGTGCCAGCAGCGTGGGGACGGAGTCATCTAATGAGCAGTTCTTC
CASSVGTESSNEQFF
>.|few|TRBV13|TRBJ2-5
TGTGCCCGAACAGCGAGGCAGCTTCAAGAGACCCAGTACTTC
CARTARQLQETQYF
>TRBD1|few|TRBV12-3/TRBV12-4|TRBJ1-1
TGTGCCAGCACCCAGACAGGGCGGAACACTGAAGCTTTCTTT
CASTQTGRNTEAFF
>TRBD2|.|TRBV29-1|TRBJ2-2
TGCAGCGTACGTAGCGGGATCAACACCGGGGAGCTGTTTTTT
CSVRSGINTGELFF
>.|few|TRBV7-9|TRBJ1-2
TGTGCCAGCAGCTACGAGCGCGGCGTAAGCTACACCTTC
CASSYERGVSYTF
>TRBD2|few|TRBV7-9|TRBJ2-1
TGTGCCAGCGCCCCCACTAGCGCCCACAATGAGCAGTTCTTC
CASAPTSAHNEQFF
>.|many|TRBV15|TRBJ2-1
TGTGCCACCAGCAGAGACGACCGGGCTCACAATGAGCAGTTCTTC
CATSRDDRAHNEQFF
>.|.|TRBV20-1|TRBJ1-1
TGCAGTGCTGTCACGGACAGAACGAACACTGAAGCTTTCTTT
CSAVTDRTNTEAFF
>TRBD1|few|TRBV29-1|TRBJ2-2
TGCAGCGTTGACCTTAGGGGGCCCGGGGAGCTGTTTTTT
CSVDLRGPGELFF
>.|.|TRBV20-1|TRBJ1-4
TGCAGTGCTAGTCCGTATGAAAAACTGTTTTTT
CSASPYEKLFF
>.|.|TRBV9|TRBJ2-7
TGTGCCAGCAGCGTAGAGGGCAACTCCTACGAGCAGTACTTC
CASSVEGNSYEQYF
>.|few|TRBV11-2|TRBJ2-3
TGTGCCAGCAGCTCCCCGGGGTGGCAGCGGACCCCCACAGATACGCAGTATTTT
CASSSPGWQRTPTDTQYF
>.|.|TRBV29-1|TRBJ1-2
TGCAGCGCCAGGTCGACCGGGACGGGGGGCGAGGGCTACACCTTC
CSARSTGTGGEGYTF
>.|few|TRBV7-2|TRBJ1-1
TGTGCCAGCAGTTTGGCCGGCACCCTGAACACTGAAGCTTTCTTT
CASSLAGTLNTEAFF
>.|.|TRBV20-1|TRBJ2-3
TGCAGTGCTAGAAATGCCGGAATTGATACGCAGTATTTT
CSARNAGIDTQYF
>.|few|TRBV19|TRBJ2-5
TGTGCCAGTAGTATTGGAGGTAGGGAGACCCAGTACTTC
CASSIGGRETQYF
>TRBD2|.|TRBV7-9|TRBJ2-1
TGTGCCAGCAGCCTCACTAGCGTTGAGCAGTTCTTC
CASSLTSVEQFF
>TRBD1|few|TRBV27|TRBJ2-7
TGTGCCAGCAGTTTGGACAGGGGGCACTACGAGCAGTACTTC
CASSLDRGHYEQYF
>TRBD2|.|TRBV7-9|TRBJ2-3
TGTGCCAGCAGCCCACGGACTAGCGCAAGCACAGATACGCAGTATTTT
CASSPRTSASTDTQYF
>.|few|TRBV18|TRBJ2-5
TGTGCCAGCTCACCACCGGACAGCTCCAGGACCCAGTACTTC
CASSPPDSSRTQYF
>.|.|TRBV6-1|TRBJ2-1
TGTGCCAGCAGTGAAGTAAATCGGGTCCCGTTCTTC
CASSEVNRVPFF
>.|.|TRBV24-1|TRBJ2-3
TGTGCCACCGCCGCCGGGACCGCCAGCACAGATACGCAGTATTTT
CATAAGTASTDTQYF
>.|.|TRBV5-1|TRBJ2-3
TGCGCCAGCAGCTCGGACGGTTATACGCAGTATTTT
CASSSDGYTQYF
>.|few|TRBV12-3/TRBV12-4|TRBJ2-3
TGTGCGAGTAGGGGGAGGTTTTCTAGCACAGATACGCAGTATTTT
CASRGRFSSTDTQYF
>.|.|TRBV12-3/TRBV12-4|TRBJ1-4
TGTGCCAGCAGTTTAGCGCGCGGGGGGCAGATTAATGAAAAACTGTTTTTT
CASSLARGGQINEKLFF
>.|few|TRBV20-1|TRBJ2-1
TGCAGTGCCCGCCGGGCCGGCAATGAGCAGTTCTTC
CSARRAGNEQFF
>.|few|TRBV20-1|TRBJ2-7
TGCAGTGCCTTAGTAGTATCGGTGGCCTCCTACGAGCAGTACTTC
CSALVVSVASYEQYF
>.|few|TRBV24-1|TRBJ2-1
TGTGCCACCAGTGATCAAAGTAGCAGGGGAGTCCATGAGCAGTTCTTC
CATSDQSSRGVHEQFF
>.|.|TRBV29-1|TRBJ2-7
TGCAGCGTTGATGGGGGCTCCGACGAGCAGTACTTC
CSVDGGSDEQYF
>TRBD2|many|TRBV12-3/TRBV12-4|TRBJ2-5
TGTGCCAGCAGTCCCGGACTAGCGGGAGGAGAGACCCAGTACTTC
CASSPGLAGGETQYF
>TRBD1|.|TRBV12-3/TRBV12-4|TRBJ1-5
TGTGCCAGCAGTCCCACGACAGGGCCCGATCAGCCCCAGCATTTT
CASSPTTGPDQPQHF
>TRBD1|few|TRBV20-1|TRBJ1-2
TGCAGTGTAAAATTCCCGGGACAGATATTAGGCTACACCTTC
CSVKFPGQILGYTF
>TRBD1|.|TRBV2|TRBJ2-5
TGTGCCAGCAGCCAGGACAGGGGCCGACAAGAGACCCAGTACTTC
CASSQDRGRQETQYF